A selection of T cell receptor beta chains follows, all from one sample in a study of blood T cell repertoires in COVID-19. Clones were sequenced by immunoSEQ multiplex PCR, and TCRdb holds only the in-frame ones, with some missing. The sample contains about 200,000 clones, about 90% of which appear only once. The sample comprised PBMCs or T cells enriched from blood (not recorded which). Every receptor here comes from a woman under 30 who had recovered from COVID-19. The CDR3 runs from the conserved cysteine through the conserved F or W. D genes are given only for firm matches. Only part of the rows carry a size: once, few, many, or a class if the clone is expanded.

cdr3_nt	cdr3_aa	d_call	clone_size	v_call	j_call
TGTGCCATCAGTTCCGTAGACAGCATCGGGAATGAGCAGTTCTTC	CAISSVDSIGNEQFF	-	-	TRBV10-3	TRBJ2-1
TGCAGTGCTAGTCCGGGACAGGGGGTAGAAGAGACCCAGTACTTC	CSASPGQGVEETQYF	TRBD1	once	TRBV20-1	TRBJ2-5
TGTGCCAGCAGTGATGGCGGAATTGGGGATACGCAGTATTTT	CASSDGGIGDTQYF	-	-	TRBV2	TRBJ2-3
TGTGCCAGCAGTTCCCCGGGACAGGGGACCTACGAGCAGTACTTC	CASSSPGQGTYEQYF	TRBD1	-	TRBV2	TRBJ2-7
TGCGCCAGCAGTGAGAACATCAATCAGCCCCAGCATTTT	CASSENINQPQHF	-	-	TRBV10-1	TRBJ1-5
TGCAGCGTCGGTGGGGTATTAGGGGACACCGGGGAGCTGTTTTTT	CSVGGVLGDTGELFF	-	-	TRBV29-1	TRBJ2-2
TGCGCCAGCAGCCGACAGGGGGAGACTGTGAATTCACCCCTCCACTTT	CASSRQGETVNSPLHF	TRBD1	-	TRBV5-1	TRBJ1-6
TGTGCCAGCAGCTTATCCAGGCTGAATGAGCAGTTCTTC	CASSLSRLNEQFF	-	-	TRBV11-2	TRBJ2-1
TGTGCCAGCAGTTACCGGGACAGGGGGCGCAATGGCTACACCTTC	CASSYRDRGRNGYTF	TRBD1	-	TRBV6-5	TRBJ1-2
TGTGCCAGCAGCGCCTCGCAAGAGACCCAGTACTTC	CASSASQETQYF	-	-	TRBV9	TRBJ2-5
TGTGCCAGCAGCTTAGCCCCTAGCAACACAGATACGCAGTATTTT	CASSLAPSNTDTQYF	-	-	TRBV7-6	TRBJ2-3
TGTGCCAGCAGCCGTCGACAGCAGAACACTGAAGCTTTCTTT	CASSRRQQNTEAFF	-	-	TRBV6-5	TRBJ1-1
TGTGCCAGCAGTTTAACTCGGGACAGGCCTTATGGCTACACCTTC	CASSLTRDRPYGYTF	TRBD1	-	TRBV28	TRBJ1-2
TGTGCCAGCAGCGGGGAGGGGTTAGAGGAGACCCAGTACTTC	CASSGEGLEETQYF	TRBD2	-	TRBV5-5	TRBJ2-5
TGCGCCAGCAGCCACCCAGGCCGGAATAGTGGCTACACCTTC	CASSHPGRNSGYTF	-	-	TRBV4-1	TRBJ1-2
TGTGCCAGCAGTGAAGAGAGGCAAGAGACCCAGTACTTC	CASSEERQETQYF	-	-	TRBV2	TRBJ2-5
TGTGCCAGCAGCTCCCCAGGGGGAACTGAAGCTTTCTTT	CASSSPGGTEAFF	TRBD1	-	TRBV9	TRBJ1-1
TGTGCCAGCAGCAACCGGGACAGAGGCCCTTCACCCCTCCACTTT	CASSNRDRGPSPLHF	TRBD1	-	TRBV7-9	TRBJ1-6
TGTGCCAGCAGCTTAGAGGGGGCGAACGAGCAGTACTTC	CASSLEGANEQYF	TRBD1	-	TRBV7-9	TRBJ2-7
TGTGCCAGCAGTTTATCATTCCAGGCGACAGGGAACACTGAAGCTTTCTTT	CASSLSFQATGNTEAFF	-	-	TRBV28	TRBJ1-1
TGTGCCAGCAGCAAAAACCGGGACAAAGTCCATGGCTACACCTTC	CASSKNRDKVHGYTF	-	few	TRBV5-4	TRBJ1-2
TGTGCCAGCAGCTCCGGGACTCCGAACACTGAAGCTTTCTTT	CASSSGTPNTEAFF	-	-	TRBV28	TRBJ1-1
TGTGCCAGCAGTCTAGACAGGAACACTGAAGCTTTCTTT	CASSLDRNTEAFF	-	-	TRBV3-1/TRBV3-2	TRBJ1-1
TGTGCCAGCAGTTACTCGGGAGGGGTTCAAGAGACCCAGTACTTC	CASSYSGGVQETQYF	TRBD2	-	TRBV6-5	TRBJ2-5
TGTGCCAGCAGCTTTTACGGGGGGCCGGGGTATGAGCAGTTCTTC	CASSFYGGPGYEQFF	-	-	TRBV7-2	TRBJ2-1
TGTGCCAGCCGACAGGGGTTCAATCAGCCCCAGCATTTT	CASRQGFNQPQHF	TRBD1	-	TRBV28	TRBJ1-5